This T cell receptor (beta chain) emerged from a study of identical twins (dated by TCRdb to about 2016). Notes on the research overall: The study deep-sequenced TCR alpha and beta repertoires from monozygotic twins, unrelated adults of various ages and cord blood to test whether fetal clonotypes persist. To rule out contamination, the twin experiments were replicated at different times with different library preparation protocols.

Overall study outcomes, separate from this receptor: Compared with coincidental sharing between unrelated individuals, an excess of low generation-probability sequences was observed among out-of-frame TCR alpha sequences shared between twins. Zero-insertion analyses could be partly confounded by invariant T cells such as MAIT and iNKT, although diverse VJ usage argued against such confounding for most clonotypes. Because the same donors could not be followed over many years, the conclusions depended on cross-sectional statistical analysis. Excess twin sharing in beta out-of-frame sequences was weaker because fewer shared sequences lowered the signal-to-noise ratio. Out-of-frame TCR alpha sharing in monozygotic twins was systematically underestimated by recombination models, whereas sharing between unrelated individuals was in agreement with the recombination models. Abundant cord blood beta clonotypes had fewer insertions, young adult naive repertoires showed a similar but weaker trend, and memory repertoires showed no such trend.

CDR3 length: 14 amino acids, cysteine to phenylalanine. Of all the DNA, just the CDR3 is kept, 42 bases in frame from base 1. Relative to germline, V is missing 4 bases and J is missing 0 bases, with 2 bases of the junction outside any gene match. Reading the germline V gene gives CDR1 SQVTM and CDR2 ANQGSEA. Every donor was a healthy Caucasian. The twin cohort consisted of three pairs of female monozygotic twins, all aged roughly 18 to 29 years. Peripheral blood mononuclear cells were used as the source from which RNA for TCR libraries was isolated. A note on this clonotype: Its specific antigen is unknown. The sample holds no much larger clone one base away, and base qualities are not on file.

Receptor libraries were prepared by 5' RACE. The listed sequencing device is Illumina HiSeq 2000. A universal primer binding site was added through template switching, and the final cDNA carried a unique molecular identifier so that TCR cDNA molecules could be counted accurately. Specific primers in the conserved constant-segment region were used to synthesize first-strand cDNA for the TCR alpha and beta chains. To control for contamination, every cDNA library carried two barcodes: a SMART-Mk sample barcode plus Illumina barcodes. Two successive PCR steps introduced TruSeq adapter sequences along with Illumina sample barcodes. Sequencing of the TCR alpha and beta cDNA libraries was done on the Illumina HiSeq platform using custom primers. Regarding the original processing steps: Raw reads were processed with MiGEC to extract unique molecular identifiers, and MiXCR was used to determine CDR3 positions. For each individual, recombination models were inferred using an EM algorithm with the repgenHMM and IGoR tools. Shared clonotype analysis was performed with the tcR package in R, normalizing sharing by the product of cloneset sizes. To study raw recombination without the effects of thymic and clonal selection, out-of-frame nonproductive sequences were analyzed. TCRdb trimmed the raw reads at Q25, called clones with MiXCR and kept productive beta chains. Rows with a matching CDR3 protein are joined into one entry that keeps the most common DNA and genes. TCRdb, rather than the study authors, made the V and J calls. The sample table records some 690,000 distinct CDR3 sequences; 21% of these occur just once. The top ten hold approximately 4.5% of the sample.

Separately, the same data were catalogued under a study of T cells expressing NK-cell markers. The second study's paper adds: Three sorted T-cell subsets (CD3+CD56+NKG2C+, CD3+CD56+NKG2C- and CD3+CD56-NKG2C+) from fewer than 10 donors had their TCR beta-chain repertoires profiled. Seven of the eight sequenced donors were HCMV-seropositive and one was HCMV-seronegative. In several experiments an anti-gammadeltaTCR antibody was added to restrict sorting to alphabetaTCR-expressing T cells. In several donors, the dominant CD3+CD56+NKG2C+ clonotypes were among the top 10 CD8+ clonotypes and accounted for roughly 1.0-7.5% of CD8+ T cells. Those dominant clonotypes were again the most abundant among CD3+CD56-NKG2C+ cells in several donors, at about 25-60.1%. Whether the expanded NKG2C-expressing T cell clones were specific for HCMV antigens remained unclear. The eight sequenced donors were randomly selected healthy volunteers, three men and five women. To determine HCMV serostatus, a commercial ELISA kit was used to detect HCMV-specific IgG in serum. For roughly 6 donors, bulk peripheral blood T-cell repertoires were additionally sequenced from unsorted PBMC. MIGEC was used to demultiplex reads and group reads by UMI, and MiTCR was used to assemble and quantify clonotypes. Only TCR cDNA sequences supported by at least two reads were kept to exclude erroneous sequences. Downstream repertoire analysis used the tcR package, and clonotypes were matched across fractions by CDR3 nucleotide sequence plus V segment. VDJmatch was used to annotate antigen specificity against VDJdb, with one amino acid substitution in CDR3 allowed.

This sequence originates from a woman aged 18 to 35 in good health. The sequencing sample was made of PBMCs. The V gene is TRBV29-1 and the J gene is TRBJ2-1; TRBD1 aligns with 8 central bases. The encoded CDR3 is CSVGDRGSYNEQFF. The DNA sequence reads TGCAGCGTTGGCGACAGGGGCTCCTACAATGAGCAGTTCTTC.